A selection of T cell receptor beta chains follows, all from one sample in a study of tumor and adjacent non-tumor tissue in lung cancer. TCRdb reanalysed the multiplex PCR reads using MiXCR and keeps one entry per CDR3 protein. The table lists tens of thousands of distinct CDR3 sequences, 60% to 70% of them singletons, with roughly 19% in the top ten. The sequencing sample was made of distant non-tumor lung tissue. All receptors derive from a woman aged 40 to 49 with non-small cell lung cancer. Both conserved end residues are part of each CDR3. D genes are given only for firm matches. A row's size may be missing; if present it is once, few, many or a size class.

V gene	clone size	J gene	D gene	CDR3 DNA	CDR3 protein
TRBV20-1	NA	TRBJ1-5	TRBD1	TGCAGTGCTAAGGGACAGGTGAATCAGCCCCAGCATTTT	CSAKGQVNQPQHF
TRBV11-2	NA	TRBJ2-1	TRBD2	TGTGGCAGCAGCTTACGACTAGCGGCTCACAGTGAGCAGTTCTTC	CGSSLRLAAHSEQFF
TRBV7-9	once	TRBJ2-2	NA	TGTGCCAGCAGCCCGTTCGGGACGGACAACATCGGGGAACTGTTTTTT	CASSPFGTDNIGELFF
TRBV6-5	NA	TRBJ2-2	NA	TGTGCCAGCAAGGATCAGGTCACGAACACCGGGGAGCTGTTGTTT	CASKDQVTNTGELLF
TRBV11-3	medium-sized	TRBJ2-1	TRBD2	TGTGCCAGCAGCTCGGAGGGGACTAGCGGGGGCAATGAGCAGTTCTTC	CASSSEGTSGGNEQFF
TRBV5-4	NA	TRBJ2-3	TRBD2	TGTGCCAGCAGTCTAGGACTAGCGGGAGGGATGACAGGTACGCAGTATTTT	CASSLGLAGGMTGTQYF
TRBV5-1	few	TRBJ1-1	TRBD1	TGCGCCAGCAGCCGGAGGGGGCCCACTGAAGCTTTCTTT	CASSRRGPTEAFF
TRBV28	NA	TRBJ1-6	NA	TGTGCCAGCAGATCCGGGACCCTAACGAGGAACACACCCCTCCACTTT	CASRSGTLTRNTPLHF
TRBV5-6	many	TRBJ2-6	NA	TGTGCCAGCAGCTTGGAACTCTCTGGGGCCAACGTCCTGACTTTC	CASSLELSGANVLTF
TRBV5-1	NA	TRBJ2-7	TRBD1	TGCACCAGCAGCTTGGGGGTTTTGGGACAGGGGGCCCCCTACGAGCAGTACTTC	CTSSLGVLGQGAPYEQYF